These T cell receptor beta chains were read from a single sample in a study of identical twins' blood T cells. TCRdb independently ran MiXCR on the 5' RACE reads; one entry per CDR3 protein. The sample has a few hundred thousand distinct CDR3 sequences, around 30% seen once. Sequenced material: PBMCs. The origin of the receptors is a woman aged 18 to 50 in good health. CDR3s include the opening cysteine and the closing phenylalanine or tryptophan. Fields, in order: V gene, D gene, J gene, clone size, CDR3 DNA, CDR3 protein. D genes are given only for firm matches. A row's size may be missing; if present it is once, few, many or a size class.

v_gene: TRBV7-9; d_gene: -; j_gene: TRBJ2-2; abundance: -; CDR3nt: TGTGCCAGCAGCCGCGTCCAAAGCGGGGAGCTGTTTTTT; CDR3aa: CASSRVQSGELFF
v_gene: TRBV29-1; d_gene: TRBD1; j_gene: TRBJ1-1; abundance: many; CDR3nt: TGCAGCGTTGACGGCCGCAGGGGGACCACTGAAGCTTTCTTT; CDR3aa: CSVDGRRGTTEAFF
v_gene: TRBV29-1; d_gene: TRBD1; j_gene: TRBJ1-2; abundance: -; CDR3nt: TGCAGCGTCACAGGGGCGGCTAACTATGGCTACACCTTC; CDR3aa: CSVTGAANYGYTF
v_gene: TRBV11-2; d_gene: -; j_gene: TRBJ2-2; abundance: -; CDR3nt: TGTGCCAGCCACAGAATAGGCGGGGAGCTGTTTTTT; CDR3aa: CASHRIGGELFF
v_gene: TRBV6-1; d_gene: TRBD2; j_gene: TRBJ2-5; abundance: few; CDR3nt: TGTGCCAGCAGTGAACATATGGCTAGCGGGGGTGAGACCCAGTACTTC; CDR3aa: CASSEHMASGGETQYF
v_gene: TRBV14; d_gene: -; j_gene: TRBJ2-3; abundance: few; CDR3nt: TGTGCCAGCAGCCGACGGCTCGGCGTCGCAGATACGCAGTATTTT; CDR3aa: CASSRRLGVADTQYF
v_gene: TRBV18; d_gene: -; j_gene: TRBJ1-1; abundance: -; CDR3nt: TGTGCCAGCTCACCACAGAATAAGGGCAGGGGACTGGGTGAAGCTTTCTTT; CDR3aa: CASSPQNKGRGLGEAFF
v_gene: TRBV12-3/TRBV12-4; d_gene: -; j_gene: TRBJ2-7; abundance: many; CDR3nt: TGTGCCAGCAGTCCGTCATGGGCGGCCACCTACGAGCAGTACTTC; CDR3aa: CASSPSWAATYEQYF
v_gene: TRBV29-1; d_gene: TRBD1; j_gene: TRBJ2-1; abundance: -; CDR3nt: TGCAGCGTTGACAGGGGGCTCTACAATGAGCAGTTCTTC; CDR3aa: CSVDRGLYNEQFF
v_gene: TRBV18; d_gene: -; j_gene: TRBJ1-2; abundance: once; CDR3nt: TGTGCCAGCTCACCACTATCTTCAGGGGTTGGCTACACCTTC; CDR3aa: CASSPLSSGVGYTF
v_gene: TRBV20-1; d_gene: TRBD2; j_gene: TRBJ2-1; abundance: -; CDR3nt: TGCGGTGCTAGATTGGGGGGCGGGGGGACGTACATTGAGCAGTTCTTC; CDR3aa: CGARLGGGGTYIEQFF
v_gene: TRBV27; d_gene: -; j_gene: TRBJ1-2; abundance: few; CDR3nt: TGTGCCAGCAGTTTCACGGGAGGGATTGAACCGTATGGCTACACCTTC; CDR3aa: CASSFTGGIEPYGYTF
v_gene: TRBV10-3; d_gene: -; j_gene: TRBJ2-1; abundance: -; CDR3nt: TGTACCATCAGTGAATGGGAAAATGAGCAGTTCTTC; CDR3aa: CTISEWENEQFF
v_gene: TRBV6-4; d_gene: -; j_gene: TRBJ2-3; abundance: many; CDR3nt: TGTGCCAGCAGTGACTCACCCACCAGAGCCACAGATACGCAGTATTTT; CDR3aa: CASSDSPTRATDTQYF
v_gene: TRBV4-2; d_gene: -; j_gene: TRBJ1-2; abundance: many; CDR3nt: TGTGCCAGCAGCCAAGTAGACCGAGACACGTTCTATGGCTACACCTTC; CDR3aa: CASSQVDRDTFYGYTF
v_gene: TRBV3-1; d_gene: -; j_gene: TRBJ1-3; abundance: few; CDR3nt: TGTGCCTGCAGCCAAGGGGTATCTGGAAACACCATATATTTT; CDR3aa: CACSQGVSGNTIYF
v_gene: TRBV19; d_gene: TRBD1; j_gene: TRBJ1-1; abundance: -; CDR3nt: TGTGCCAGTAGTATGACAGGGGGAGGGGGCACTGAAGCTTTCTTT; CDR3aa: CASSMTGGGGTEAFF
v_gene: TRBV20-1; d_gene: TRBD1; j_gene: TRBJ1-2; abundance: few; CDR3nt: TGCAGTGCAGCCCTTTTCGGGACAGGAGGCTACACCTTC; CDR3aa: CSAALFGTGGYTF